The T cell receptor beta chain described here comes from a study of human T cells and chemical hapten exposure. General observations from the study: PT1 expanded TCR counts and patch test score correlated positively. Donors, who had alopecia, may show an immune response that differs from healthy people's.

Each CDR3 protein is one row after TCRdb ran MiXCR on the RACE reads. The table shows roughly 94,000 distinct CDR3 sequences, with around 9.3% occurring only once. The time point denotes: patch test 2, 6 weeks after DPC sensitization. Treatment described: therapeutic diphenylcyclopropenone sensitization with weekly scalp DPC. The drawing of blood occurred before each patch test was applied. This clonotype was found a few times. Its antigen is undetermined. Germline trimming cut 7 bases from V and 4 bases from J; bases unmatched to any gene: 8. This CDR3 spans 14 amino acids. This material consisted of whole blood, taken in connection with sensitization to the hapten diphenylcyclopropenone (DPC). This chain connects TRBV12-3 or TRBV12-4 to TRBJ1-1; 8 nucleotides agree with TRBD1. The receptor was derived from a woman between 40 and 55 years old with alopecia areata. Some clones in this sample may be carry-over from other donors' samples. DNA of the CDR3: TGTGCCAGCACTCCTACAGGGGGGGCCACTGAAGCTTTCTTT. Protein product: CASTPTGGATEAFF.